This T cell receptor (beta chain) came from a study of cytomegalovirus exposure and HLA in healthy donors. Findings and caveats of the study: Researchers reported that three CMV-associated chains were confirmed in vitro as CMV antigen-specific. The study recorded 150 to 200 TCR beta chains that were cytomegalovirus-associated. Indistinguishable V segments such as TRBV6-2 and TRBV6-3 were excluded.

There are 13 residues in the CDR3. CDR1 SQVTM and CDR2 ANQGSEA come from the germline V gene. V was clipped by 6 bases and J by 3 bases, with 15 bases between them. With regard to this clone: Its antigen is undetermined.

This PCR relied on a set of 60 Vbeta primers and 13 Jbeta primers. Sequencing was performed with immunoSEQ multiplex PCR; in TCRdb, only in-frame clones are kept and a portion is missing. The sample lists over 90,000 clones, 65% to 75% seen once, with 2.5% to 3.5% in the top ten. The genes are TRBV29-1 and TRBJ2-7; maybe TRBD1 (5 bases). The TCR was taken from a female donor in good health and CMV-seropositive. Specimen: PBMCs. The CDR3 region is CSVLDTQNYEQYF. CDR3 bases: TGCAGCGTACTGGACACCCAGAACTACGAGCAGTACTTC.